A selection of T cell receptor beta chains follows, all from one sample in a study of cytomegalovirus exposure and HLA in healthy donors. Sequenced by immunoSEQ multiplex PCR; TCRdb stores in-frame clones only, minus some. The sample has 120,000 or so clones, 80% to 85% seen once. The sequenced sample was PBMCs. All receptors come from a woman aged 55-69 years in good health and CMV-seropositive. Each CDR3 is given with its conserved first and last residue. D genes are given only for firm matches. Clone size is stated in some rows and not others, as once, few, many or a class when expanded.

D,size,J,V,CDR3,DNA
TRBD1,few,TRBJ2-4,TRBV6-1,CASSEGGQGAKNIQYF,TGTGCCAGCAGTGAAGGCGGACAGGGCGCCAAAAACATTCAGTACTTC
NA,NA,TRBJ1-1,TRBV19,CASGGGGATEAFF,TGTGCCAGTGGGGGAGGCGGAGCCACTGAAGCTTTCTTT
NA,NA,TRBJ1-1,TRBV7-6,CASSRGTPGSDTEAFF,TGTGCCAGCAGCCGCGGGACTCCCGGTAGTGACACTGAAGCTTTCTTT
TRBD1,NA,TRBJ1-4,TRBV5-1,CASSLTSGTGDEKLFF,TGCGCCAGCAGCTTGACCTCCGGGACAGGGGATGAAAAACTGTTTTTT
NA,NA,TRBJ2-2,TRBV27,CASSFSGAPTGELFF,TGTGCCAGCAGTTTTTCAGGGGCGCCCACCGGGGAGCTGTTTTTT
TRBD1,NA,TRBJ2-2,TRBV11-1,CASSRQGTNTGELFF,TGTGCCAGCAGCCGACAGGGGACGAACACCGGGGAGCTGTTTTTT
NA,NA,TRBJ2-6,TRBV5-1,CASTPQQGSGANVLTF,TGCGCCAGCACCCCCCAACAGGGAAGTGGGGCCAACGTCCTGACTTTC
NA,NA,TRBJ2-7,TRBV7-9,CSSSSPPPGHRVFYEQYF,TGTTCCAGCAGCTCCCCACCGCCGGGCCACAGGGTATTTTACGAGCAGTACTTC
NA,NA,TRBJ1-2,TRBV28,CASSPAGTPANYGYTF,TGTGCCAGCAGCCCCGCCGGGACACCCGCGAACTATGGCTACACCTTC
NA,NA,TRBJ1-1,TRBV15,CATSRDYSGLTGAFF,TGTGCCACCAGCAGAGATTATAGTGGTCTCACCGGAGCTTTCTTT
NA,NA,TRBJ2-2,TRBV7-3,CASRGGTNTGELFF,TGTGCCAGCAGGGGGGGTACGAACACCGGGGAGCTGTTTTTT
NA,NA,TRBJ1-2,TRBV28,CASSPTGTYGYTF,TGTGCCAGCAGTCCCACCGGGACATATGGCTACACCTTC
TRBD1,NA,TRBJ2-7,TRBV13,CASSPGQGIYEQYF,TGTGCCAGCAGCCCGGGACAGGGAATCTACGAGCAGTACTTC
TRBD2,NA,TRBJ2-1,TRBV27,CASSPRQRGGSYNEQFF,TGTGCCAGCAGTCCACGTCAGCGGGGAGGGTCCTACAATGAGCAGTTCTTC
NA,NA,TRBJ2-6,TRBV9,CASSATLRQPFSGANVLTF,TGTGCCAGCAGCGCGACATTGAGACAGCCATTCTCTGGGGCCAACGTCCTGACTTTC
NA,NA,TRBJ2-5,TRBV7-9,CASSFWGRDF,TGTGCCAGCAGCTTTTGGGGGCGAGACTTC